This T cell receptor (beta chain) was sequenced during a study of T cell responses to AZD1222 COVID-19 vaccine. At the level of the study: Analysis merged second doses at about 4 or about 12 weeks.

This clone has a single count. Its matching antigen is unknown. The CDR3 loop spans 17 amino acids. J gave up 9 bases and V 7 bases, and 19 bases lay outside the gene matches. Germline CDR1 reads LNHDA; CDR2 reads SQIVND (reference sequence). Only in-frame clones appear in the TCRdb table, and some are missing; sequencing was by immunoSEQ multiplex PCR. The sample lists approximately 100,000 clones; approximately 90% were seen once. Study-level results: Baseline antibody screening turned up just 6 or 7 seropositive AZD1222 recipients. Reportedly, nearly half of unique spike TCRs recognized epitopes outside B.1.351/B.1.1.7 mutations. Clonal diversity may have been underestimated in mostly white British donors.

The chain joins TRBV19 to TRBJ2-3, with TRBD2 identical over 10 bases. This sample comprised peripheral blood, obtained on day 0 of AZD1222 vaccination. The source is an adult in good health. The CDR3, as DNA: TGTGCCAGTATCGGCCTTAAACAGGGACTAGCGTTGGGCACGCAGTATTTT. Encoded protein: CASIGLKQGLALGTQYF.